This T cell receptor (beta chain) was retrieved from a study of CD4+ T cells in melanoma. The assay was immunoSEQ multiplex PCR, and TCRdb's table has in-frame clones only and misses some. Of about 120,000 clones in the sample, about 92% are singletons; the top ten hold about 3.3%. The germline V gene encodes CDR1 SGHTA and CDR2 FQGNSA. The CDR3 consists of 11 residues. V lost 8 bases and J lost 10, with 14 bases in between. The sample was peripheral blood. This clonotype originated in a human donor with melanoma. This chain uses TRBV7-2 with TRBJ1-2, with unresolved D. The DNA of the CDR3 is TGTGCCAGCGGGCCGTTGTTGGCCTACACCTTC. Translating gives CASGPLLAYTF.